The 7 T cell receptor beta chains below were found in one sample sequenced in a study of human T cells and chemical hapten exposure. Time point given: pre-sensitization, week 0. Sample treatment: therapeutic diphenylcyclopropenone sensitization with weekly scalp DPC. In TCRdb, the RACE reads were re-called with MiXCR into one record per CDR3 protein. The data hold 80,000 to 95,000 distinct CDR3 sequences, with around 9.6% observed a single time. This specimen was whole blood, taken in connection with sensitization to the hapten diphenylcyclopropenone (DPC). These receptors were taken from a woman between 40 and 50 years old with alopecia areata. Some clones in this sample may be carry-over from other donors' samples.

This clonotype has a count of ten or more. CDR3 nucleotide sequence: TGTGCCAGCAGTTACTCGTTCGGTGGCGGGGGGGCCCCAGATACGCAGTATTTT. Translation gives CASSYSFGGGGAPDTQYF. The V and J genes are TRBV6-6 and TRBJ2-3; 9 bases match TRBD2. The length of the CDR3 is 18 residues. The germline V gene encodes CDR1 MNHNY and CDR2 SVGAGI (reference sequence). Germline trimming cut 0 bases from V and 4 bases from J; bases unmatched to any gene: 11.

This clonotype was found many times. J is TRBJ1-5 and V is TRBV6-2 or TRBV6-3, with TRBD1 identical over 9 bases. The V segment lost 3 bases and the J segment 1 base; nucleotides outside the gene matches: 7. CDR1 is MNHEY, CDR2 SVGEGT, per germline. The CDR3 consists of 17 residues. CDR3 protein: CASSYLWTGVSNQPQHF. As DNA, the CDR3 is TGTGCCAGCAGTTATCTTTGGACAGGGGTGAGCAATCAGCCCCAGCATTTT.

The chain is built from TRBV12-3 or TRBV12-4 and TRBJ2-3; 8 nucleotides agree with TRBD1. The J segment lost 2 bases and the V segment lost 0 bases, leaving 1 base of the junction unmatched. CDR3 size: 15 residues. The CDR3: CASSLATGVTDTQYF. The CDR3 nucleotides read TGTGCCAGCAGTTTAGCGACAGGGGTCACAGATACGCAGTATTTT.

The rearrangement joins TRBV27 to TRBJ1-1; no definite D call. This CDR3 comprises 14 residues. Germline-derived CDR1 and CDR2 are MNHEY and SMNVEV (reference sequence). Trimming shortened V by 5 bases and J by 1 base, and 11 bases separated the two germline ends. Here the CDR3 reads CASSRSTRNTEAFF. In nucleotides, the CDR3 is TGTGCCAGCAGTAGATCGACAAGGAACACTGAAGCTTTCTTT.

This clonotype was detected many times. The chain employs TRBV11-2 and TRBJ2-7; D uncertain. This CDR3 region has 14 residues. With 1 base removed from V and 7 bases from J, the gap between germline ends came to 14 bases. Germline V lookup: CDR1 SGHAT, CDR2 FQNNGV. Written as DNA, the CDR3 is TGTGCCAGCAGCTTAGCCCGTACAACGGATGAGCAGTACTTC. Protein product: CASSLARTTDEQYF.

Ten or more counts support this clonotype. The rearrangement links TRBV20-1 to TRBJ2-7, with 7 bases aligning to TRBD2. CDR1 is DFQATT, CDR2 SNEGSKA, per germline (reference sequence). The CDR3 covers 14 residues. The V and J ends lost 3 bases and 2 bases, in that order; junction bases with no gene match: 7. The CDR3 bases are TGCAGTGCTAGGGCCAGCGGGGTAACCTACGAGCAGTACTTC. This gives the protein CSARASGVTYEQYF.

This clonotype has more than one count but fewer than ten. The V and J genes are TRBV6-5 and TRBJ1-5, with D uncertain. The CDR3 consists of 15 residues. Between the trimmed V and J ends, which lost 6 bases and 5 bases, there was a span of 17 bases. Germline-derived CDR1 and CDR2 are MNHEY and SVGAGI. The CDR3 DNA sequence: TGTGCCAGCAGCTCCGCAAGGGCTCAAGATCAGCCCCAGCATTTT. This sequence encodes CASSSARAQDQPQHF.